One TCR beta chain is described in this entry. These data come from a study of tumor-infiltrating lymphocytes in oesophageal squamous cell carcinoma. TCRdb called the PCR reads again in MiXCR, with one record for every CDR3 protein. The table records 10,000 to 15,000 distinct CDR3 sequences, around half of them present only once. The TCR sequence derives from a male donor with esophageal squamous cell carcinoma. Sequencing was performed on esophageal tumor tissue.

The CDR3 region has the DNA TGTGCCAGCAGTGAAGCGGGGCGGGGGGCCCTCGGGCAGTATTTT. Translated, it gives CASSEAGRGALGQYF. The rearrangement links TRBV6-1 to TRBJ2-3; 8 nucleotides match TRBD2. The CDR3 is 15 residues long. Germline trimming cut 0 bases from V and 11 bases from J; bases unmatched to any gene: 10. The germline CDR1 and CDR2 sequences are MNHNS and SASEGT.